Shown below are 11 T cell receptor beta chains from a single sample sequenced in a study of post-analysis software for immune sequencing data. Researchers reported that TCR beta cDNA libraries carried unique molecular identifiers. TCRdb processed the PCR reads anew with MiXCR; each CDR3 protein has one entry. The table includes roughly 600,000 distinct CDR3 sequences, 40% to 50% detected once. No antigen has been assigned to these receptors. The study, taken as a whole, reports: Five or six TRBV segments, TRBV5-6, TRBV5-1 and TRBV20-1 among them, were found more frequent in patients than controls.

Sequenced material: blood. These receptors were obtained from a girl aged 5-17 years with multiple sclerosis.

This clonotype has only a few counts. The genes are TRBV12-3 or TRBV12-4 and TRBJ1-5; D might be TRBD1 (6 bases). The CDR3 runs to 15 residues. Trimming removed 5 bases from V and 4 bases from J, with 15 bases in between. DNA for the CDR3: TGTGCCAGCAGTGGGACAACAGGCGGTAATCAGCCCCAGCATTTT. Its translation: CASSGTTGGNQPQHF.

The CDR3 nucleotides read TGCGCCAGCAGCCAAGATCGCGTTGGGGGTGATACGCAGTATTTT. Translated, it gives CASSQDRVGGDTQYF. This chain links TRBV4-1 with TRBJ2-3, with D possibly called TRBD1 or TRBD2 (5 bases each). Trimming took off 0 bases at V and 6 bases at J, with 13 bases between the two ends. The CDR3 consists of 15 residues. The germline V gene has CDR1 MGHRA and CDR2 YSYEKL.

This rearrangement joins TRBV28 to TRBJ1-1; D ambiguous. The V gene lost 1 base and the J gene lost 0 bases, with 9 bases spanning the gap. Germline V gives CDR1 MDHEN, CDR2 SYDVKM. The length of the CDR3 is 15 residues. For the CDR3, the DNA is TGTGCCAGCAGTTTATCGGGCCACTTGAACACTGAAGCTTTCTTT. This encodes CASSLSGHLNTEAFF.

The chain couples TRBV5-1 to TRBJ2-4; a weak D match, TRBD1 (5 bases). Matching the DNA end better, TRBJ2-7 makes the J call doubtful. Germline V gives CDR1 SGHRS, CDR2 YFSETQ. The CDR3 contains 15 residues. The CDR3 DNA follows: TGCGCCAGCAGCTCCCTGACAGATACGACCTACGAGCAGTACTTC. Translated: CASSSLTDTTYEQYF.

The V call is TRBV5-1, the J call TRBJ2-3, with 9 nucleotides matching TRBD2. The germline gives CDR1 SGHRS, CDR2 YFSETQ. This CDR3 is built from 15 residues. Germline trimming cut 3 bases from V and 4 bases from J; bases unmatched to any gene: 6. CDR3 amino acids: CASSSGLARSDTQYF. Here the CDR3 DNA reads TGCGCCAGCAGCTCGGGACTAGCTCGTTCAGATACGCAGTATTTT.

V gene TRBV2 combines with J gene TRBJ2-3; TRBD1 matches at 9 bases. Germline values: CDR1 SNHLY, CDR2 FYNNEI. The ends lost 11 bases at V and 1 base at J; junction bases unmatched: 19. This CDR3 has 18 amino acids. CDR3 protein: CAALVDRGSHFRTDTQYF. The CDR3 coding sequence is TGTGCCGCACTGGTTGACAGGGGGTCCCACTTTCGCACAGATACGCAGTATTTT.

The rearrangement uses TRBV9 and TRBJ2-7; 8 nucleotides match TRBD2. Germline V lookup: CDR1 SGDLS, CDR2 YYNGEE. This CDR3 comprises 15 residues. V lost 0 bases, J lost 4 bases, and 6 bases stayed unmatched. CDR3 in amino acids: CASSVDTSGTYEQYF. CDR3 in DNA: TGTGCCAGCAGCGTAGATACTAGCGGAACATACGAGCAGTACTTC. Full variable domain (remainder filled in from reference TRBV9 and TRBJ2-7): DSGVTQTPKHLITATGQRVTLRCSPRSGDLSVYWYQQSLDQGLQFLIQYYNGEERAKGNILERFSAQQFPDLHSELNLSSLELGDSALYFCASSVDTSGTYEQYFGPGTRLTVT.

The gene calls are TRBV6-5 and TRBJ1-1, with TRBD1 as a possible D gene (6 bases). This CDR3 spans 12 amino acids. The V gene lost 6 bases and the J gene lost 7 bases, with 12 bases spanning the gap. Per germline, CDR1 MNHEY and CDR2 SVGAGI. The CDR3 DNA sequence: TGTGCCAGCAGCGGACAGTCAAGTGAAGCTTTCTTT. This codes for CASSGQSSEAFF.

The J gene is TRBJ2-7, the V gene TRBV6-1, with D unresolved. This CDR3 has 12 amino acids. Between the trimmed V and J ends, which lost 6 bases and 7 bases, there was a span of 13 bases. Germline CDR1 reads MNHNS; CDR2 reads SASEGT. CDR3 in DNA: TGTGCCAGCAGATGGTCAAGAGAGGAGCAGTACTTC. It is translated as CASRWSREEQYF.

The CDR3 sequence is CASGSRASYNEQFF. As DNA, the CDR3 is TGTGCCAGCGGATCGAGGGCCTCTTACAATGAGCAGTTCTTC. The rearrangement uses TRBV2 and TRBJ2-1, with TRBD2 as a possible D gene (5 bases). This CDR3 region has 14 residues. With 8 bases removed from V and 4 bases from J, the gap between germline ends came to 15 bases. Germline CDR1 and CDR2: SNHLY and FYNNEI.

This clonotype was counted ten times or more. This chain links TRBV7-8 with TRBJ1-1, with TRBD1 matching over 9 bases. The CDR3 extends over 12 amino acids. Trimming removed 5 bases from V and 8 bases from J; junction bases left unmatched: 3. CDR1 is SGHVS, CDR2 FQNEAQ, per germline. This CDR3 is CASSLDRGEAFF. The CDR3, as DNA: TGTGCCAGCAGCCTCGACAGGGGGGAAGCTTTCTTT.